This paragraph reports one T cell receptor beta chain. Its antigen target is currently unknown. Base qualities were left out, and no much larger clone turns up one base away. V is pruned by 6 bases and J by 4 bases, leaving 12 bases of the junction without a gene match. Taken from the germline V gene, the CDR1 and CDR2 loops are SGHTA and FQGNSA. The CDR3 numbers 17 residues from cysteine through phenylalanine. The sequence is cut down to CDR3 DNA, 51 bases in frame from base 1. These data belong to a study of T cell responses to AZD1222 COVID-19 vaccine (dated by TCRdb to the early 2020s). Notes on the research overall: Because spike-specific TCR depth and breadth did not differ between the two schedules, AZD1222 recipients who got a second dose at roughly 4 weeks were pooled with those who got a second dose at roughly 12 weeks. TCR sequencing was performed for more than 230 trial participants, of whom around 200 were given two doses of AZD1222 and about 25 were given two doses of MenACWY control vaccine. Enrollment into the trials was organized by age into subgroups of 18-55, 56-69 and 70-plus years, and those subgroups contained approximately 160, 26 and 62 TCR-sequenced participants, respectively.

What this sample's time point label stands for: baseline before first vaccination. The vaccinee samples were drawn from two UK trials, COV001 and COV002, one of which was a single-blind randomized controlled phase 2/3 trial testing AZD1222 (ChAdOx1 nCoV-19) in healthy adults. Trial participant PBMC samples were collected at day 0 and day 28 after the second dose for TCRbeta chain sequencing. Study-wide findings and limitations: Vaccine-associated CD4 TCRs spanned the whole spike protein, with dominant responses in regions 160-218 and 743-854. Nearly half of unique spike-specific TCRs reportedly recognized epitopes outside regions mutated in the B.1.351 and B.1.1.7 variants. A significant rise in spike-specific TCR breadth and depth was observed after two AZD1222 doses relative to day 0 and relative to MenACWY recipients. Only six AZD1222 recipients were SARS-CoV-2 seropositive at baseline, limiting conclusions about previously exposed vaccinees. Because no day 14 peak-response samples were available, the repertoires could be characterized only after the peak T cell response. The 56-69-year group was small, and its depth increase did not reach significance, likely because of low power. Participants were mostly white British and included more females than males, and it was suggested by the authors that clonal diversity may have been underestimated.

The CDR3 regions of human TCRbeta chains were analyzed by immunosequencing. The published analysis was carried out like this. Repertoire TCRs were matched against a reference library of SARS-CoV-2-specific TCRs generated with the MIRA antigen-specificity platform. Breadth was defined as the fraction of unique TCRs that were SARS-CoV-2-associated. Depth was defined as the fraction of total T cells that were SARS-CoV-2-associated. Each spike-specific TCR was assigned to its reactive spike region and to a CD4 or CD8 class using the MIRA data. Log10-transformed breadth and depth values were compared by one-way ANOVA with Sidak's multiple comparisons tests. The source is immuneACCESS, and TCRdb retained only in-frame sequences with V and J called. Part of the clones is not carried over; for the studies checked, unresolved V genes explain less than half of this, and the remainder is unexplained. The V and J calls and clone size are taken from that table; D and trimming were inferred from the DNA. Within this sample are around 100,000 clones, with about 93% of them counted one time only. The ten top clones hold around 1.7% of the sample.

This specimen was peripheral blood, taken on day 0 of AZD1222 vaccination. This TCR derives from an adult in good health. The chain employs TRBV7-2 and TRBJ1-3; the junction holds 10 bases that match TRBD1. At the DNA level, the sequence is TGTGCCAGCAGTCAATATACCGGGACAGGGGACGGAAACACCATATATTTT. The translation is CASSQYTGTGDGNTIYF.